This TCR beta chain was profiled in a study of T cells in Graves' hyperthyroidism and ophthalmopathy. TCR beta CDR3 regions were amplified from RNA transcripts. The HTBI primer set drove a first-round RT-PCR of the TCR CDR3. One entry per CDR3 protein results from TCRdb running MiXCR on the multiplex PCR reads. In the table there are roughly 630,000 distinct CDR3 sequences, approximately 15% of which are singletons. Many counts were recorded for this clonotype. This TCR was sampled from a woman in her thirties with Graves' hyperthyroidism. Material for sequencing was blood.

The CDR3, as DNA: TGTGCCAGCAGCTTAGCCTCGCGGGTTGTCCACACTGGAAACACCATATATTTT. This codes for CASSLASRVVHTGNTIYF. The chain recombines TRBV7-8 with TRBJ1-3; D not resolved. V lost 0 bases, J lost 2 bases, and 17 bases lay in between. This CDR3 spans 18 amino acids. Germline CDR1 SGHVS, CDR2 FQNEAQ.